The T cell receptor (beta chain) under discussion was sequenced for a study of blood T cells in healthy people across ages. CDR1 is SGHAT, CDR2 FQNNGV, per germline. V was cut by 5 bases and J by 8 bases, with 15 bases left in between. The CDR3 contains 13 residues. The second PCR ran roughly 6 to 11 cycles with a sample-barcoded 5' primer and J-beta primers. TCRdb reanalysed the 5' RACE reads using MiXCR and keeps one entry per CDR3 protein. The data contain about a million distinct CDR3 sequences, 35% to 40% of them singletons. In its sample, this clonotype was seen a few times. The clonotype originates from a man between 18 and 35 years old in good health. Sequenced sample: blood. The V call is TRBV11-2, the J call TRBJ1-2; D gene uncertain. CDR3 protein: CASSKLDDGGYTF. The DNA for the CDR3 is TGTGCCAGCAGCAAACTTGACGATGGGGGCTACACCTTC.